This TCR beta chain originates from a study of shared clonotypes between healthy human individuals. Study as a whole: CD4 naive cells filled three plates per donor, CD4 memory three, CD8 naive two and CD8 memory one.

Each sorted subset replicate got 200 ng genomic DNA, about 33,000 genomes. The table came from immunoSEQ multiplex PCR; TCRdb's copy has only in-frame clones and leaves some out. The sample has millions of clones, 85% to 95% seen once; the top ten hold approximately 1.2%. The naive CD8 fraction comprised CD45RO-negative cells positively selected for CCR7 and excluded terminally differentiated effector memory CD45RA+ cells. The CDR3 contains 15 residues. V shed 0 bases and J 7 bases; nucleotides not matched to a gene: 7. The germline V gene has CDR1 SGDLS and CDR2 YYNGEE. The V gene is TRBV9, the J gene TRBJ2-3, with 8 bases that match TRBD1. The receptor was isolated from a man in his late teens or twenties in good health. Material for sequencing was naive CD8+ T cells sorted from blood. This CDR3 reads CASSVDGQGINTQYF. CDR3 nucleotide sequence: TGTGCCAGCAGCGTAGACGGACAGGGTATTAATACGCAGTATTTT.